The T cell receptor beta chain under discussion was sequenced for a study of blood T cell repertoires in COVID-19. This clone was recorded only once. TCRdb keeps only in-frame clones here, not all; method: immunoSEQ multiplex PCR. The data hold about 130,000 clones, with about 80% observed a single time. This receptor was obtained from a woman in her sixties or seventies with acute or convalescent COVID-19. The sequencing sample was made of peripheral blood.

CDR3 DNA: TGTGCCAGCAGTGACTCAGAGTCGAGCTCTGGAAACACCATATATTTT. Protein product: CASSDSESSSGNTIYF. This rearrangement joins TRBV6-4 to TRBJ1-3; no clear D gene. The germline gives CDR1 MRHNA, CDR2 SNTAGT. The V and J ends lost 0 bases and 0 bases respectively, with 9 bases between them. CDR3 length equals 16 residues.